This section outlines one T cell receptor (beta chain) sequence together with its context. Produced via immunoSEQ multiplex PCR; TCRdb's table is partial and in-frame only. The data contain 230,000 or so clones, roughly nine tenths of them singletons. The data are from a study of blood T cell repertoires in COVID-19. V gave up 3 bases and J gave up 9 bases, with 6 bases separating them. The CDR3 totals 12 residues. CDR1 is LNHDA, CDR2 SQIVND, per germline (reference sequence). Specimen: peripheral blood. The chain uses TRBV19 and TRBJ1-6, with D unresolved. The source of this sequence is a woman aged 40 to 50 who had recovered from COVID-19. This CDR3 reads CASSMIGSPLHF. CDR3 coding DNA: TGTGCCAGTAGTATGATCGGTTCACCCCTCCACTTT.